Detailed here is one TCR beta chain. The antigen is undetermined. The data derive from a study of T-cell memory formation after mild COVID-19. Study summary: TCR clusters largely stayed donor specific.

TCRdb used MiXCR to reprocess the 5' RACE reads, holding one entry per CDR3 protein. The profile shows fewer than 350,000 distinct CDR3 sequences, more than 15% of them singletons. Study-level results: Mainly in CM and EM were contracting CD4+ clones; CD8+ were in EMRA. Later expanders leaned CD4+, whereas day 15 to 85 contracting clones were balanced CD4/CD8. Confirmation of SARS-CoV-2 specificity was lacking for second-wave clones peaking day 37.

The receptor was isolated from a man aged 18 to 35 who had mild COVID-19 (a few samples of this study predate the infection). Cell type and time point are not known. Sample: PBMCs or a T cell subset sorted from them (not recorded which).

In nucleotides, the CDR3 is TGTGCCAGCAGTTCCCGTGGTGAGGCAACCATCGAGCAGTACTTC. Amino acid sequence: CASSSRGEATIEQYF. The chain uses TRBV12-3 or TRBV12-4 and TRBJ2-7; no clear D gene. V lost 4 bases to trimming and J lost 6 bases, with 19 bases between them. The CDR3 loop spans 15 amino acids.